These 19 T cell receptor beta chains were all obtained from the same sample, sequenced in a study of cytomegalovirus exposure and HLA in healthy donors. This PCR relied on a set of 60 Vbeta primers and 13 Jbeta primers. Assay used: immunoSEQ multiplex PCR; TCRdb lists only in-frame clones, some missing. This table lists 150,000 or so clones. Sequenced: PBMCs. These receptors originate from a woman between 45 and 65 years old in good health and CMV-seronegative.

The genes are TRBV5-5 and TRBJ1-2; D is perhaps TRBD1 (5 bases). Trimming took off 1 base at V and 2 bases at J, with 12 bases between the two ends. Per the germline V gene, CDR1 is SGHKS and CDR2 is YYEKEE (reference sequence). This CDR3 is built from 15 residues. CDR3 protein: CASSLSQGFNYGYTF. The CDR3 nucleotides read TGTGCCAGCAGCTTGAGTCAGGGTTTCAACTATGGCTACACCTTC.

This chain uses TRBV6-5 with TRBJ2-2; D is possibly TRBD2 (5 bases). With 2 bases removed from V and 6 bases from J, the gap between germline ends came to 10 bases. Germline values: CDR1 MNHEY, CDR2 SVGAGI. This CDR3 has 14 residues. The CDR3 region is CASSYAGVAGELFF. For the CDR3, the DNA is TGTGCCAGCAGTTACGCCGGGGTCGCCGGGGAGCTGTTTTTT.

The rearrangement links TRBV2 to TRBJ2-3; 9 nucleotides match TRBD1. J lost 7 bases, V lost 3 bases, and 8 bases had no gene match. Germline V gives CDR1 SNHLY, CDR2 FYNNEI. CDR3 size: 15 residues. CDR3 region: CASSDRDRDVHTQYF. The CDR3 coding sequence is TGTGCCAGCAGTGACCGGGACAGGGACGTTCATACGCAGTATTTT. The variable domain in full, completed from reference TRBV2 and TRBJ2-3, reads EPEVTQTPSHQVTQMGQEVILRCVPISNHLYFYWYRQILGQKVEFLVSFYNNEISEKSEIFDDQFSVERPDGSNFTLKIRSTKLEDSAMYFCASSDRDRDVHTQYFGPGTRLTVL.

CDR3 sequence reads: CASSGTGGINEQYF. For the CDR3, the DNA is TGTGCCAGCAGCGGGACGGGGGGGATCAACGAGCAGTACTTC. This chain links TRBV7-6 with TRBJ2-7, with TRBD2 identical over 8 bases. With 5 bases clipped from V and 5 bases from J, the junction kept 8 bases outside the gene matches. This CDR3 has 14 residues. CDR1 and CDR2 (germline): SGHVS, FNYEAQ.

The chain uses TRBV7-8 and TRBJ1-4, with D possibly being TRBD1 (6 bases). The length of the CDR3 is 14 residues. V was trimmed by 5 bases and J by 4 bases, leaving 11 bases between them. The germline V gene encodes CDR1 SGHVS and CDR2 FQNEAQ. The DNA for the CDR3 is TGTGCCAGCAGCCTGGACAGATATAATGAAAAACTGTTTTTT. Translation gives CASSLDRYNEKLFF.

The CDR3 loop reads CASSANRLAGVQETQYF. The DNA of the CDR3 is TGTGCCAGCAGCGCCAATCGACTAGCGGGGGTCCAAGAGACCCAGTACTTC. V usage is TRBV7-2 and J usage is TRBJ2-5; 12 bases agree with TRBD2. V lost 5 bases, J lost 1 base, and 8 bases stayed unmatched. This CDR3 spans 17 amino acids. Germline V gene data show CDR1 as SGHTA and CDR2 as FQGNSA.

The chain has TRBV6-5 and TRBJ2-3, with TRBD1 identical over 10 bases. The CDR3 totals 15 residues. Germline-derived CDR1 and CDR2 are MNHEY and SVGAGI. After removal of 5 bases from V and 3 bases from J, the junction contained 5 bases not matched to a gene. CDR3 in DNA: TGTGCCAGCAGTCCCCGACAGGGGGCGACAGATACGCAGTATTTT. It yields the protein CASSPRQGATDTQYF.

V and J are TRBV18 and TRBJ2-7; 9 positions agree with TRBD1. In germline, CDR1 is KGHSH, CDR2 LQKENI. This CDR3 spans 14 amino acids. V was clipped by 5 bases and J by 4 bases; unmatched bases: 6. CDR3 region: CASSEGQGPYEQYF. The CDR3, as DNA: TGTGCCAGCTCAGAGGGACAGGGCCCTTACGAGCAGTACTTC.

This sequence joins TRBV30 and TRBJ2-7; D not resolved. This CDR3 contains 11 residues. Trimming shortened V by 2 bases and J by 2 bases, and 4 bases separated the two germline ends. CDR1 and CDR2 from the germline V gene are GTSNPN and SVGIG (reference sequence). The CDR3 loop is CAWSSAYEQYF. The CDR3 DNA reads TGTGCCTGGAGTTCCGCCTACGAGCAGTACTTC. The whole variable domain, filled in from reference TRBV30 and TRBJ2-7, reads SQTIHQWPATLVQPVGSPLSLECTVEGTSNPNLYWYRQAAGRGLQLLFYSVGIGQISSEVPQNLSASRPQDRQFILSSKKLLLSDSGFYLCAWSSAYEQYFGPGTRLTVT.

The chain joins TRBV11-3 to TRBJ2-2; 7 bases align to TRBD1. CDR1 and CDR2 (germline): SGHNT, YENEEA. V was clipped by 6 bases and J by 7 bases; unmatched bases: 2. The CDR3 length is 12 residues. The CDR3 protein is CASRGTDGELFF. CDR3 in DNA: TGTGCCAGCAGGGGGACAGACGGGGAGCTGTTTTTT.

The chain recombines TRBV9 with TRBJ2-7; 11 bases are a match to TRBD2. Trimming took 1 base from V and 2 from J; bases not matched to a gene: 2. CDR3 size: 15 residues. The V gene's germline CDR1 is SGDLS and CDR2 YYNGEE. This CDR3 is CASSVSSGGTYEQYF. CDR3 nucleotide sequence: TGTGCCAGCAGCGTATCTAGCGGGGGGACCTACGAGCAGTACTTC.

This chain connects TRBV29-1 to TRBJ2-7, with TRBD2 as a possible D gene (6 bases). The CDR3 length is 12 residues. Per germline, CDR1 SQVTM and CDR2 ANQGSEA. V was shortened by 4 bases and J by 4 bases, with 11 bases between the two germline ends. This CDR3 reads CSVGLGGYEQYF. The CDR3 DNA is TGCAGCGTTGGACTGGGGGGTTACGAGCAGTACTTC.

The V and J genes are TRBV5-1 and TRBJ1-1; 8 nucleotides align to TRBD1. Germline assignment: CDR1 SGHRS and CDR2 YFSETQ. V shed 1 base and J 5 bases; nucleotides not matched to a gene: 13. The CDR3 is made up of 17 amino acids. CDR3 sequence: CASSLWGVTGEGTEAFF. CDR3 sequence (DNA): TGCGCCAGCAGCTTGTGGGGAGTGACAGGGGAGGGGACTGAAGCTTTCTTT.

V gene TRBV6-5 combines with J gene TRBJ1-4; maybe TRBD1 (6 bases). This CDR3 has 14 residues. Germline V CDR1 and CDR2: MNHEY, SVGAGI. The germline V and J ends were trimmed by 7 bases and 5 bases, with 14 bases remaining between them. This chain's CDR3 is CASTNREINEKLFF. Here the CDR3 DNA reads TGTGCCAGCACCAACAGGGAAATCAATGAAAAACTGTTTTTT.

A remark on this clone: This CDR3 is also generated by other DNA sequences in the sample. The CDR3 is CAWSAQGVYGYTF. CDR3 in DNA: TGTGCCTGGAGTGCACAGGGAGTCTATGGCTACACCTTC. The rearrangement joins TRBV30 to TRBJ1-2, with TRBD1 as a possible D gene (6 bases). Germline V gives CDR1 GTSNPN, CDR2 SVGIG (reference sequence). The CDR3 contains 13 residues. V gave up 1 base and J gave up 4 bases, with 10 bases separating them.

CDR3 amino acids: CASSIQAQETQYF. CDR3 DNA sequence: TGTGCCAGTAGTATACAAGCTCAAGAGACCCAGTACTTC. This chain connects TRBV19 to TRBJ2-5; D gene ambiguous. The V and J ends lost 2 bases and 2 bases respectively, with 6 bases between them. Germline V lookup: CDR1 LNHDA, CDR2 SQIVND (reference sequence). This CDR3 is built from 13 residues.

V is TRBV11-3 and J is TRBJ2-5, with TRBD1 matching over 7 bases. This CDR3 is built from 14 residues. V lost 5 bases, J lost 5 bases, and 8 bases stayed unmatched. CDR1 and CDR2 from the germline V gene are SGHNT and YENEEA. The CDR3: CASSLQGLEETQYF. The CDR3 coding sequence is TGTGCCAGCAGCCTACAGGGGCTTGAGGAGACCCAGTACTTC. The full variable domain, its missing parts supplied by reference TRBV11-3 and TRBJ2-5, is EAGVVQSPRYKIIEKKQPVAFWCNPISGHNTLYWYLQNLGQGPELLIRYENEEAVDDSQLPKDRFSAERLKGVDSTLKIQPAELGDSAVYLCASSLQGLEETQYFGPGTRLLVL.

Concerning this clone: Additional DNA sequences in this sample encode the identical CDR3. In DNA form, the CDR3 reads TGTGCCAGCAGTGATCCCGGGACAGGGGCCCTAATGCAGTACTTC. Translation gives CASSDPGTGALMQYF. The rearrangement joins TRBV6-6 to TRBJ2-7; 10 positions agree with TRBD1. Germline lookup yields CDR1 MNHNY and CDR2 SVGAGI (reference sequence). Trimming removed 5 bases from V and 9 bases from J; junction bases left unmatched: 13. This CDR3 contains 15 residues.

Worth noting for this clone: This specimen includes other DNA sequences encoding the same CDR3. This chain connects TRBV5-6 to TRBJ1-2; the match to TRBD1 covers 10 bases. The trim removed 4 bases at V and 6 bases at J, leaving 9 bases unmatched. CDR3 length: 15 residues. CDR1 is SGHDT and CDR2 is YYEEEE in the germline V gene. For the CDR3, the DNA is TGTGCCAGCAGCCTACTGACAGGGGGCAAGGATGGCTACACCTTC. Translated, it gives CASSLLTGGKDGYTF.